This entry lists 29 T cell receptor beta chains sequenced from one sample in a study of blood T cell repertoires in COVID-19. Here immunoSEQ multiplex PCR was the method, and the copy in TCRdb shows in-frame clones only, minus some. The table has more than 300,000 clones, more than 75% seen once. Sequences were obtained from PBMCs or T cells enriched from blood (not recorded which). These receptors were collected from a man aged 25 to 45 who had recovered from COVID-19.

The rearrangement uses TRBV29-1 and TRBJ2-7; 10 nucleotides line up with TRBD1. The trim removed 7 bases at V and 2 bases at J, leaving 8 bases unmatched. CDR3 length: 14 residues. CDR1 SQVTM and CDR2 ANQGSEA come from the germline V gene. CDR3 sequence: CSAISTGGAYEQYF. The CDR3, as DNA: TGCAGCGCGATTTCGACAGGGGGCGCCTACGAGCAGTACTTC.

J is TRBJ2-7 and V is TRBV5-4; 8 bases agree with TRBD2. V dropped 0 bases and J dropped 2; count of bases not matched to a gene: 4. CDR3 length: 15 amino acids. Per germline, CDR1 SGHNT and CDR2 YYREEE (reference sequence). The chain's CDR3 is CASSLDSGATYEQYF. Written as DNA, the CDR3 is TGTGCCAGCAGCTTGGATAGCGGGGCCACCTACGAGCAGTACTTC. The full variable domain, rest sourced from reference TRBV5-4 and TRBJ2-7, is ETGVTQSPTHLIKTRGQQVTLRCSSQSGHNTVSWYQQALGQGPQFIFQYYREEENGRGNFPPRFSGLQFPNYSSELNVNALELDDSALYLCASSLDSGATYEQYFGPGTRLTVT.

The chain combines TRBV27 with TRBJ2-7; 7 bases map to TRBD1. The CDR3 runs to 16 residues. The germline gives CDR1 MNHEY, CDR2 SMNVEV (reference sequence). V was pared by 8 bases and J by 3 bases, with 16 bases of the junction left unmatched. The CDR3 region has the DNA TGTGCCAGCCACCTGAACTCCGGGACAGAGAGCTACGAGCAGTACTTC. Translating gives CASHLNSGTESYEQYF.

CDR3 protein: CASSFSRASNQPQHF. As DNA, the CDR3 is TGTGCCAGCAGTTTCTCCAGGGCGAGCAATCAGCCCCAGCATTTT. V and J are TRBV27 and TRBJ1-5; weak D call: TRBD1 (5 bases). V was clipped by 3 bases and J by 1 base, with 10 bases between them. The CDR3 covers 15 residues. CDR1 and CDR2 from the germline V gene are MNHEY and SMNVEV (reference sequence).

CDR3 DNA: TGTGCCAGCAGGGGACAGGGTGTCGTCAACGAGCAGTACTTC. It codes for CASRGQGVVNEQYF. The V and J genes are TRBV2 and TRBJ2-7; TRBD1 aligns across 9 bases. The V segment lost 6 bases and the J segment 5 bases; nucleotides outside the gene matches: 8. CDR3 length: 14 amino acids. Germline CDR1 reads SNHLY; CDR2 reads FYNNEI.

This clone appeared once. The chain recombines TRBV14 with TRBJ2-1, with TRBD2 matching 7 bases. The length of the CDR3 is 16 residues. With 1 base clipped from V and 12 bases from J, the junction kept 15 bases outside the gene matches. Germline V gene data show CDR1 as SGHDN and CDR2 as FVKESK. CDR3 sequence: CASSQAGRALLWGQFF. Written as DNA, the CDR3 is TGTGCCAGCAGCCAAGCTGGGAGGGCCCTCCTTTGGGGGCAGTTCTTC.

This chain uses TRBV28 with TRBJ1-1; 7 nucleotides agree with TRBD1. Germline trimming cut 2 bases from V and 7 bases from J; bases unmatched to any gene: 1. CDR3 length: 12 residues. Germline V gene lookup returns CDR1 MDHEN and CDR2 SYDVKM. CDR3 region: CASSLAGGEAFF. In DNA form, the CDR3 reads TGTGCCAGCAGTTTAGCAGGGGGTGAAGCTTTCTTT.

V usage is TRBV29-1 and J usage is TRBJ2-3; perhaps TRBD2 as D (6 bases). The CDR3 covers 14 residues. Germline V gene sequence: CDR1 SQVTM, CDR2 ANQGSEA. V dropped 4 bases and J dropped 2 bases, with 13 bases sitting between them. The CDR3 is CSVVGGENTDTQYF. The CDR3, as DNA: TGCAGCGTTGTAGGCGGGGAGAACACAGATACGCAGTATTTT.

The J gene is TRBJ1-3, the V gene TRBV5-6; TRBD1 is a possible D gene (6 bases). The germline V and J ends were trimmed by 0 bases and 9 bases, with 16 bases remaining between them. From germline, CDR1 is SGHDT and CDR2 YYEEEE. The CDR3 has 15 amino acids. CDR3 amino acids: CASSLERGAEGTIYF. The CDR3, as DNA: TGTGCCAGCAGCTTGGAACGGGGGGCCGAAGGCACCATATATTTT.

This chain's CDR3 is CASSLDGERYGYTF. The CDR3 nucleotides read TGCGCCAGCAGCTTGGATGGAGAACGCTATGGCTACACCTTC. The chain joins TRBV5-1 to TRBJ1-2; D gene uncertain. Between the trimmed V and J ends, which lost 0 bases and 4 bases, there was a span of 10 bases. Germline V gene data show CDR1 as SGHRS and CDR2 as YFSETQ. This CDR3 region has 14 residues. The full variable domain, rest sourced from reference TRBV5-1 and TRBJ1-2, is KAGVTQTPRYLIKTRGQQVTLSCSPISGHRSVSWYQQTPGQGLQFLFEYFSETQRNKGNFPGRFSGRQFSNSRSEMNVSTLELGDSALYLCASSLDGERYGYTFGSGTRLTVV.

The count of this clone is one. The genes are TRBV2 and TRBJ2-7, with D possibly matching TRBD2 (5 bases). Germline CDR1 is SNHLY and CDR2 is FYNNEI. CDR3 length equals 16 residues. The V and J ends lost 4 bases and 0 bases respectively, with 16 bases between them. The CDR3, as DNA: TGTGCCAGCAGTGTGGGAGCTTTCAGGTCCTCCTACGAGCAGTACTTC. Residues: CASSVGAFRSSYEQYF.

The CDR3 is CASSLDATGATGYTF. For the CDR3, the DNA is TGTGCCAGCAGCTTAGATGCGACAGGAGCTACTGGCTACACCTTC. The rearrangement uses TRBV11-2 and TRBJ1-2; maybe TRBD1 (6 bases). The CDR3 has 15 amino acids. Germline assignment: CDR1 SGHAT and CDR2 FQNNGV. V shed 0 bases and J shed 7 bases, with 15 bases lying between them.

This clone came up once. The chain employs TRBV6-1 and TRBJ1-3, with 7 bases lining up with TRBD1. Germline-derived CDR1 and CDR2 are MNHNS and SASEGT. V was pared by 2 bases and J by 4 bases, with 8 bases of the junction left unmatched. The CDR3 has 16 residues. The CDR3 DNA sequence: TGTGCCAGCAGTGAAATTTTACAGGGGCAAGGAAACACCATATATTTT. Its translation: CASSEILQGQGNTIYF.

This chain uses TRBV21-1 with TRBJ1-1; no check of the table's D call, TRBD1, against the DNA was made. TRBV21-1 is annotated as a pseudogene. The CDR3 contains 19 residues. The CDR3 DNA is TGTGCCAGCAGCAAAAGTTCTCAGGGGGCAGACGCCATGAACACTGAAGCTTTCTTT. Amino acids: CASSKSSQGADAMNTEAFF.

Remarks on this clone: The identical CDR3 is also encoded by other nucleotide sequences in the sample. The chain joins TRBV24-1 to TRBJ2-7; the match to TRBD1 covers 10 bases. Germline V gene data show CDR1 as KGHDR and CDR2 as SFDVKD. There are 15 residues in the CDR3. V lost 4 bases to trimming and J lost 2 bases; unmatched junction nucleotides: 4. The CDR3 protein is CATSDPGTGAYEQYF. The CDR3 DNA reads TGTGCCACCAGTGACCCGGGGACAGGGGCCTACGAGCAGTACTTC.

The CDR3 is CASSLGAYREQYF. The CDR3 coding sequence is TGTGCCAGCAGTTTAGGTGCGTACCGCGAGCAGTACTTC. The chain has TRBV12-3 or TRBV12-4 and TRBJ2-7, with D hard to call. The CDR3 runs to 13 residues. V was clipped by 1 base and J by 6 bases, with 10 bases between them.

This chain connects TRBV19 to TRBJ2-7, with a tentative D call TRBD2 (6 bases). Per the germline V gene, CDR1 is LNHDA and CDR2 is SQIVND (reference sequence). The CDR3 consists of 15 residues. The V end was cut by 10 bases, the J end by 0 bases, with 19 bases between. CDR3 amino acids: CATSFRRDLSYEQYF. As DNA, the CDR3 is TGTGCCACCTCCTTCCGGCGGGACCTCTCCTACGAGCAGTACTTC.

The sample holds one count of this clone. The chain recombines TRBV5-5 with TRBJ2-2; a possible D gene is TRBD1 (5 bases). The germline CDR1 and CDR2 sequences are SGHKS and YYEKEE (reference sequence). The CDR3 is 16 amino acids. V was trimmed by 0 bases and J by 1 base, leaving 10 bases between them. DNA for the CDR3: TGTGCCAGCAGCTTGGCAGGGCTGAGGAACACCGGGGAGCTGTTTTTT. Encoded protein: CASSLAGLRNTGELFF.

This clone was seen a few times. V is TRBV21-1 and J is TRBJ2-7; the table names TRBD1, a call not compared with the DNA. TRBV21-1 counts as a pseudogene. The CDR3 has 15 residues. The CDR3: CASSKGDRGQDEQYF. The CDR3 DNA follows: TGTGCCAGCAGCAAAGGGGACAGGGGGCAAGACGAGCAGTACTTC.

V and J are TRBV7-9 and TRBJ1-1; D perhaps matches TRBD1 (5 bases). CDR3 length: 13 residues. Germline values: CDR1 SEHNR, CDR2 FQNEAQ (reference sequence). Trimming removed 2 bases at V and 6 bases at J, with 10 bases between. Written as DNA, the CDR3 is TGTGCCAGCAGCTTACCAGGGATCGCTGAAGCTTTCTTT. Encoded protein: CASSLPGIAEAFF.

The chain employs TRBV27 and TRBJ2-1; 14 bases fit TRBD2. Trimming cost V 7 bases and J 6 bases; bases outside gene matches: 5. The germline CDR1 and CDR2 sequences are MNHEY and SMNVEV (reference sequence). The CDR3 runs to 15 residues. The CDR3 sequence is CASTLGTSGGNEQFF. The CDR3 nucleotides read TGTGCCAGCACCTTGGGGACTAGCGGGGGCAATGAGCAGTTCTTC.

The genes are TRBV27 and TRBJ2-5, with TRBD2 matching 7 bases. The CDR3 is 15 amino acids. Germline V gives CDR1 MNHEY, CDR2 SMNVEV (reference sequence). Trimming took 4 bases from V and 2 from J; bases not matched to a gene: 7. The CDR3 DNA is TGTGCCAGCAGTTCCTTGACTAGCAGACAAGAGACCCAGTACTTC. Translation: CASSSLTSRQETQYF.

This clone occurred once. V usage is TRBV10-3 and J usage is TRBJ1-4, with D perhaps TRBD1 (6 bases). The CDR3 loop spans 16 amino acids. Germline V gene sequence: CDR1 ENHRY, CDR2 SYGVKD. With 0 bases removed from V and 4 bases from J, the gap between germline ends came to 12 bases. The CDR3 nucleotides are TGTGCCATCAGTGAGTCGGTGGGGGCGAATAATGAAAAACTGTTTTTT. It translates to CAISESVGANNEKLFF.

The chain couples TRBV30 to TRBJ2-3, with D maybe TRBD1 (5 bases). Trimming took off 3 bases at V and 0 bases at J, with 10 bases between the two ends. This CDR3 has 14 residues. Per the germline V gene, CDR1 is GTSNPN and CDR2 is SVGIG (reference sequence). CDR3 residues: CAWSLGASTDTQYF. As DNA, the CDR3 is TGTGCCTGGAGCCTAGGGGCAAGCACAGATACGCAGTATTTT. Using reference TRBV30 and TRBJ2-3 for the parts outside the CDR3, the full variable domain is SQTIHQWPATLVQPVGSPLSLECTVEGTSNPNLYWYRQAAGRGLQLLFYSVGIGQISSEVPQNLSASRPQDRQFILSSKKLLLSDSGFYLCAWSLGASTDTQYFGPGTRLTVL.

V gene TRBV10-1 combines with J gene TRBJ1-2, with D possibly being TRBD1 (6 bases). V was cut by 8 bases and J by 12 bases, with 10 bases left in between. Germline V gives CDR1 WNHNN, CDR2 SYGVQD (reference sequence). This CDR3 has 9 residues. Here the CDR3 DNA reads TGCGCCAGCCCCCAGGGGCACACCTTC. Its protein is CASPQGHTF.

This chain joins TRBV24-1 and TRBJ1-1; D not resolved. The germline V and J ends were trimmed by 5 bases and 2 bases, with 8 bases remaining between them. The CDR3 is 13 amino acids. Per the germline V gene, CDR1 is KGHDR and CDR2 is SFDVKD. As DNA, the CDR3 is TGTGCCACCAGTGGGGCCCCAAACACTGAAGCTTTCTTT. Residues: CATSGAPNTEAFF.

This clone was counted a few times. The genes are TRBV28 and TRBJ1-3; TRBD1 matches at 8 bases. With V trimmed by 7 bases and J by 4 bases, 9 bases remained unmatched. Germline CDR1 is MDHEN and CDR2 is SYDVKM. The CDR3 sequence is 15 residues long. The CDR3 spells CASTFYNRGGNTIYF. The DNA of the CDR3 is TGTGCCAGCACCTTTTATAACAGGGGGGGAAACACCATATATTTT.

The J gene is TRBJ2-5, the V gene TRBV5-1, with a weak D call TRBD1 (7 bases). The CDR3 runs to 15 residues. CDR1 is SGHRS and CDR2 is YFSETQ in the germline V gene. V was cut by 7 bases and J by 1 base, with 17 bases left in between. The CDR3 DNA reads TGCGCCAGCTCGCGGGACAGTGTGTTCCAAGAGACCCAGTACTTC. Amino acid sequence: CASSRDSVFQETQYF.

This clone turned up a few times. The chain uses TRBV7-6 and TRBJ2-3; 8 bases are shared with TRBD2. Germline lookup yields CDR1 SGHVS and CDR2 FNYEAQ. The CDR3 has 15 amino acids. J lost 0 bases, V lost 5 bases, and 4 bases had no gene match. DNA of the CDR3: TGTGCCAGCAGCAGGCGGGGGGATAGCACAGATACGCAGTATTTT. As protein: CASSRRGDSTDTQYF.